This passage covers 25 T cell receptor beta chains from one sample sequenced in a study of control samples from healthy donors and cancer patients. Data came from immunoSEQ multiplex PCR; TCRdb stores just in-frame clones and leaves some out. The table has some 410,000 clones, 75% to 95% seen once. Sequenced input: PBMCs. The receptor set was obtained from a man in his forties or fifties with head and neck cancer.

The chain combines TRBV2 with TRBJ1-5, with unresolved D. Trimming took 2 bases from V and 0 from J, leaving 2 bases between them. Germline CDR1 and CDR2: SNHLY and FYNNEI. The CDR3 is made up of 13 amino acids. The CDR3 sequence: CASSEHSNQPQHF. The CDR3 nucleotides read TGTGCCAGCAGTGAACATAGCAATCAGCCCCAGCATTTT. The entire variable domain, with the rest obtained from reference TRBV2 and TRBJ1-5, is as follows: EPEVTQTPSHQVTQMGQEVILRCVPISNHLYFYWYRQILGQKVEFLVSFYNNEISEKSEIFDDQFSVERPDGSNFTLKIRSTKLEDSAMYFCASSEHSNQPQHFGDGTRLSIL.

The CDR3 loop reads CASSLEGFHSPLHF. Here the CDR3 DNA reads TGTGCCAGCAGTTTAGAGGGGTTTCATTCACCCCTCCACTTT. The chain recombines TRBV28 with TRBJ1-6; a possible D gene is TRBD1 (5 bases). Germline V gene data show CDR1 as MDHEN and CDR2 as SYDVKM. This CDR3 is built from 14 residues. Trimming pared 2 bases from V and 8 bases from J, leaving 10 bases between.

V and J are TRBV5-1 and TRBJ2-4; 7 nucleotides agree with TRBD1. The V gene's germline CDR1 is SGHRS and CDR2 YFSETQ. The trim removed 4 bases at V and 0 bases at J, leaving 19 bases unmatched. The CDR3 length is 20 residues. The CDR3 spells CASSADRESLLHLAKNIQYF. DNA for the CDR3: TGCGCCAGCAGCGCCGACAGGGAGAGCCTGTTGCACCTAGCCAAAAACATTCAGTACTTC.

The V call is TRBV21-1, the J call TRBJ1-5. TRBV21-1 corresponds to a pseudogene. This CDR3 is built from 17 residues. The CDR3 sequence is CASSKALEARHYQPQHF. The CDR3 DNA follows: TGTGCCAGCAGCAAAGCGCTCGAGGCCCGTCATTATCAGCCCCAGCATTTT.

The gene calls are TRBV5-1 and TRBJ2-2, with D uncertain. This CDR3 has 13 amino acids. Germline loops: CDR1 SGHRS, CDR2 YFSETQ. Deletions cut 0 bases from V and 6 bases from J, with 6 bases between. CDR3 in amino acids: CASSLDSAGELFF. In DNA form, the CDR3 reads TGCGCCAGCAGCTTGGACAGCGCCGGGGAGCTGTTTTTT.

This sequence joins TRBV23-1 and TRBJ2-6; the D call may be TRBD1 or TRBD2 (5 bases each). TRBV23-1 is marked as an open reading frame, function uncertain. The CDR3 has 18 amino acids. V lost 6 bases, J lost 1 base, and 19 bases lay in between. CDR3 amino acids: CASRPTGQNGSGANVLTF. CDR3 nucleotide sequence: TGCGCCAGCAGACCGACGGGGCAGAACGGTTCTGGGGCCAACGTCCTGACTTTC.

DNA of the CDR3: TGTGCCAGCAGCGGCCGGGGAAGCTCCTACGAGCAGTACTTC. Translated, it gives CASSGRGSSYEQYF. V and J are TRBV9 and TRBJ2-7; D possibly corresponds to TRBD2 (5 bases). The germline gives CDR1 SGDLS, CDR2 YYNGEE. The CDR3 sequence is 14 residues long. Trimming took off 3 bases at V and 0 bases at J, with 10 bases between the two ends.

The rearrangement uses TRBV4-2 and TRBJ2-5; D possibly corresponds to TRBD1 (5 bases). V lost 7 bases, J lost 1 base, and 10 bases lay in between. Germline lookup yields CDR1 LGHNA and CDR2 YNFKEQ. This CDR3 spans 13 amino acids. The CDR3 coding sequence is TGTGCCAGCAACAATCAGGGCCAAGAGACCCAGTACTTC. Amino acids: CASNNQGQETQYF.

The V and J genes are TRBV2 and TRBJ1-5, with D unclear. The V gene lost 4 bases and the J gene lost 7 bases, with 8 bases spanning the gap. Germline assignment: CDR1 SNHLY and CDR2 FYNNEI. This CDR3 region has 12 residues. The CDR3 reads CASSASLQPQHF. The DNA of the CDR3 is TGTGCCAGCAGTGCATCGTTGCAGCCCCAGCATTTT.

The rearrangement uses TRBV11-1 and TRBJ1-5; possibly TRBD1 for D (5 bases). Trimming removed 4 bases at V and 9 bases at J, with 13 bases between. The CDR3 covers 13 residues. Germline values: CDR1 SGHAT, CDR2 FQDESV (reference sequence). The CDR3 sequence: CASSWDPRSPQHF. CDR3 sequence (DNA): TGTGCCAGCAGCTGGGACCCCCGATCGCCCCAGCATTTT.

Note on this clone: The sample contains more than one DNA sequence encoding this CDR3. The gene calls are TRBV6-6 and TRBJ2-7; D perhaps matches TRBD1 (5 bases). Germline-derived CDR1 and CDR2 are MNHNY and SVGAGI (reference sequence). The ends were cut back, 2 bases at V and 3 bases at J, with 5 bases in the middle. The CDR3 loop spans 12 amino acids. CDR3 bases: TGTGCCAGCAGTTACGGACACTACGAGCAGTACTTC. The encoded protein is CASSYGHYEQYF.

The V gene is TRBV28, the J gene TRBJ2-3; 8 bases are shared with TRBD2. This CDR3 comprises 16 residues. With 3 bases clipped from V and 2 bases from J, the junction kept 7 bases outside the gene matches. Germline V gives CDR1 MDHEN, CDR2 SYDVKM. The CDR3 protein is CASSLVSGGSTDTQYF. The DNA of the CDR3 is TGTGCCAGCAGTTTGGTAAGCGGGGGATCCACAGATACGCAGTATTTT. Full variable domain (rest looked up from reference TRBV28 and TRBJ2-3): DVKVTQSSRYLVKRTGEKVFLECVQDMDHENMFWYRQDPGLGLRLIYFSYDVKMKEKGDIPEGYSVSREKKERFSLILESASTNQTSMYLCASSLVSGGSTDTQYFGPGTRLTVL.

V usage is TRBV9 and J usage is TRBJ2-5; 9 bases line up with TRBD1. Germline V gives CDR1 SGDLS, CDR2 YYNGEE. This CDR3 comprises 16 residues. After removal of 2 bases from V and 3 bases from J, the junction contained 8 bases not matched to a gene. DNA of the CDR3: TGTGCCAGCAGCGTCGGACCGGGACAGGGTAAAGAGACCCAGTACTTC. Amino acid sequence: CASSVGPGQGKETQYF.

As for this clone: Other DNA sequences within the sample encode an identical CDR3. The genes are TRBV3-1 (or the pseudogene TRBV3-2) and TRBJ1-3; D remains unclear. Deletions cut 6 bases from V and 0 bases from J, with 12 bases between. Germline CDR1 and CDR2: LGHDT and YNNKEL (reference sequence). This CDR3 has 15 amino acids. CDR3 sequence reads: CASSLRTVSGNTIYF. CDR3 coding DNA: TGTGCCAGCAGTCTAAGGACTGTCTCTGGAAACACCATATATTTT.

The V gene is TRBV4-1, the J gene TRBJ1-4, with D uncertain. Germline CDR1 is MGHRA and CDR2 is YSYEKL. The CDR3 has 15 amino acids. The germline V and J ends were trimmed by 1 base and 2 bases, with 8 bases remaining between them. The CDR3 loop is CASSQGVLTNEKLFF. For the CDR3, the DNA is TGCGCCAGCAGCCAAGGGGTACTGACTAATGAAAAACTGTTTTTT.

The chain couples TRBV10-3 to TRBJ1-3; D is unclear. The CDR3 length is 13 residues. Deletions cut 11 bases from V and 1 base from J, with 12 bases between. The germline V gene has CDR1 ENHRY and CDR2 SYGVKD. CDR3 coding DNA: TGTGCCGTTACGGTGGGGTCTGGAAACACCATATATTTT. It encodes CAVTVGSGNTIYF.

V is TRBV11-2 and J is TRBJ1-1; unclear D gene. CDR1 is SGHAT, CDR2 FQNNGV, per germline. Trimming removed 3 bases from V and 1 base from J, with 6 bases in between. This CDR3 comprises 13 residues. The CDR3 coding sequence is TGTGCCAGCAGCTTCGGGGAGAACACTGAAGCTTTCTTT. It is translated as CASSFGENTEAFF.

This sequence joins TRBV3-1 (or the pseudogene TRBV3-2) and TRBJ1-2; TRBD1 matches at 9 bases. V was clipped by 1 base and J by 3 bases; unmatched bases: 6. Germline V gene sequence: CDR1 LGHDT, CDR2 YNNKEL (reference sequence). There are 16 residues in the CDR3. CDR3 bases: TGTGCCAGCAGCCAAGTGGCGACAGGGGGTGACTATGGCTACACCTTC. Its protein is CASSQVATGGDYGYTF.

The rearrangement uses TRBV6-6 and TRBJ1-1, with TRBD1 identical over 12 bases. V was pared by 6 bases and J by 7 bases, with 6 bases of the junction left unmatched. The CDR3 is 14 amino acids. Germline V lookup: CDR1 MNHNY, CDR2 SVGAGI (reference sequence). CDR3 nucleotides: TGTGCCAGCAGACCGGGACAGGGGGCCCTTGAAGCTTTCTTT. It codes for CASRPGQGALEAFF.

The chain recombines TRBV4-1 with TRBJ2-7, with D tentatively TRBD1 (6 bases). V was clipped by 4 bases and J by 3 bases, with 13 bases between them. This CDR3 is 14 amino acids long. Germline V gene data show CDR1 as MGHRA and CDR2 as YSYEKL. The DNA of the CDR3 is TGCGCCAGCAGCCCTGACAGGACCTACTACGAGCAGTACTTC. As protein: CASSPDRTYYEQYF.

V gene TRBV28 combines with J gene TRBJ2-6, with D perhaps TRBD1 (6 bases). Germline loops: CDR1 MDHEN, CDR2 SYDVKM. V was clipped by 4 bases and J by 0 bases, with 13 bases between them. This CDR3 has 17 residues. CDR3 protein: CASSSPTGPSGANVLTF. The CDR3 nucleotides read TGTGCCAGCAGTTCCCCGACAGGCCCCTCTGGGGCCAACGTCCTGACTTTC. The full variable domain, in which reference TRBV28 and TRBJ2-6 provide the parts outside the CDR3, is DVKVTQSSRYLVKRTGEKVFLECVQDMDHENMFWYRQDPGLGLRLIYFSYDVKMKEKGDIPEGYSVSREKKERFSLILESASTNQTSMYLCASSSPTGPSGANVLTFGAGSRLTVL.

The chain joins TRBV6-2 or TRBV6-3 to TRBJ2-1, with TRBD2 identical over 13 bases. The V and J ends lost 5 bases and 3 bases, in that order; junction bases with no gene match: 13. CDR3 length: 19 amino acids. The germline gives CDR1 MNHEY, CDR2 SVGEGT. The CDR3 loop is CASSTPRTSGGEGYNEQFF. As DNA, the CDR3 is TGTGCCAGCAGTACCCCTCGGACTAGCGGGGGCGAGGGCTACAATGAGCAGTTCTTC.

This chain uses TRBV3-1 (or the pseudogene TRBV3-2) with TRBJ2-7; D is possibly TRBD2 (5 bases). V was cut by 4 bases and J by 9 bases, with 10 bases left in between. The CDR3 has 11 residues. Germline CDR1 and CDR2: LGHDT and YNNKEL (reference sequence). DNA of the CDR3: TGTGCCAGCAGCCGCGAGGGCGGGCAGTACTTC. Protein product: CASSREGGQYF.

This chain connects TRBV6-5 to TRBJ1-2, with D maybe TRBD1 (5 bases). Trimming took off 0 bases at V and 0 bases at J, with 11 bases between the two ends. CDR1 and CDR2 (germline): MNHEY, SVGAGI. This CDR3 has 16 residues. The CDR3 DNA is TGTGCCAGCAGTTACTCGGGGGTTACCCCTAACTATGGCTACACCTTC. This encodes CASSYSGVTPNYGYTF.

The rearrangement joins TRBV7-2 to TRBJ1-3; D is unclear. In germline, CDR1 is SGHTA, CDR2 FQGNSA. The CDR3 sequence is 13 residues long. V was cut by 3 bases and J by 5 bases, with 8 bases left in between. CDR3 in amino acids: CASSFGERNTIYF. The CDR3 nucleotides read TGTGCCAGCAGCTTCGGTGAGAGAAACACCATATATTTT. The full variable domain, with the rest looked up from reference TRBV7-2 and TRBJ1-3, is GAGVSQSPSNKVTEKGKDVELRCDPISGHTALYWYRQSLGQGLEFLIYFQGNSAPDKSGLPSDRFSAERTGGSVSTLTIQRTQQEDSAVYLCASSFGERNTIYFGEGSWLTVV.